A single sample is the source of the 2 T cell receptor beta chains below, sequenced in a study of response to subunit inactivated influenza vaccine. From the RT-PCR reads, TCRdb called clonotypes with MiXCR, one entry per CDR3 protein. Of around 750,000 distinct CDR3 sequences listed, 21% were seen once; the top ten hold roughly 10%. The sequences come from PBMCs from blood, collected roughly 5 days after vaccination. Source of these receptors: a man aged 45-60 years who received an inactivated influenza vaccine.

A few counts support this clonotype. The chain combines TRBV5-5 with TRBJ2-1; 10 nucleotides match TRBD2. Germline CDR1 and CDR2: SGHKS and YYEKEE (reference sequence). The CDR3 extends over 17 amino acids. The V segment lost 3 bases and the J segment 3 bases; nucleotides outside the gene matches: 9. The CDR3 nucleotides read TGTGCCAGCAGCTCTACTAGCGGGAAAAAAAACTACAATGAGCAGTTCTTC. Protein product: CASSSTSGKKNYNEQFF.

The table lists this clonotype with a few counts. The chain links TRBV5-1 to TRBJ2-5; D is perhaps TRBD1 or TRBD2 (7 bases each). Germline V lookup: CDR1 SGHRS, CDR2 YFSETQ. V lost 5 bases to trimming and J lost 2 bases, with 13 bases between them. CDR3 size: 14 residues. CDR3 amino acids: CASRSGGVQETQYF. The CDR3 DNA sequence: TGCGCCAGCAGATCAGGGGGGGTACAAGAGACCCAGTACTTC. Variable domain in full (rest from reference TRBV5-1 and TRBJ2-5): KAGVTQTPRYLIKTRGQQVTLSCSPISGHRSVSWYQQTPGQGLQFLFEYFSETQRNKGNFPGRFSGRQFSNSRSEMNVSTLELGDSALYLCASRSGGVQETQYFGPGTRLLVL.